This record concerns one T cell receptor beta chain sequence. The antigen remains unidentified. The sample originates from a study of cytomegalovirus exposure and HLA in healthy donors. General study points: The HLA-A and HLA-B alleles of most subjects were reportedly predicted accurately from TCR beta sequences. A few of the chains that were CMV-associated were confirmed in vitro to be specific for CMV antigens. The productive fraction for most TCR beta V segments was about 90% or about 30% in an earlier analysis. An analysis was carried out later, and it reportedly showed fewer N-insertions in an Asian-associated ancestry cluster than the approximately 660-donor mean.

Primers for the PCR totalled 60 Vbeta and 13 Jbeta. Sequenced by immunoSEQ multiplex PCR; TCRdb stores in-frame clones only, minus some. The sample lists 150,000 to 200,000 clones, approximately 78% occurring once. The source of this sequence is a woman between 45 and 65 years old in good health and CMV-seropositive. Sequencing input: PBMCs.

The CDR3, as DNA: TGTGCCAGCAGCTTAGGGGCCGACAATGAGCAGTTCTTC. As protein: CASSLGADNEQFF. The chain links TRBV7-9 to TRBJ2-1; D unclear. The CDR3 totals 13 residues. The V end was cut by 1 base, the J end by 5 bases, with 6 bases between. The germline V gene has CDR1 SEHNR and CDR2 FQNEAQ (reference sequence).